This T cell receptor beta chain was sequenced during a study of cytomegalovirus exposure and HLA in healthy donors. The germline V and J ends were trimmed by 2 bases and 5 bases, with 4 bases remaining between them. CDR3 size: 12 residues. Per germline, CDR1 MNHEY and CDR2 SVGAGI. Only a few counts were recorded for this clone. Amplification used 60 Vbeta primers and 13 Jbeta primers. TCRdb's copy holds only in-frame clones and misses some; the assay was immunoSEQ multiplex PCR. The profile shows around 130,000 clones, approximately 66% of them singletons. V usage is TRBV6-5 and J usage is TRBJ2-1, with D hard to call. The TCR was taken from a woman in her forties in good health and CMV-seropositive. Sequenced: PBMCs. CDR3 loop: CASSYTDNEQFF. CDR3 nucleotide sequence: TGTGCCAGCAGTTACACAGACAATGAGCAGTTCTTC.